The 13 T cell receptor beta chains below come from one sample, sequenced in a study of shared clonotypes between healthy human individuals. The protocol was immunoSEQ multiplex PCR, while the TCRdb copy is restricted to in-frame clones and leaves out a portion. The repertoire consists of around 1.5 million clones, with 95% to 99% occurring once and the leading ten covering approximately 0.44%. Sequencing input: naive CD4+ T cells sorted from blood. Regarding subset: CD45RA+ positively selected. The receptor set was obtained from a man aged 25 to 45 in good health.

The CDR3 loop is CASSGNSDQPQHF. Written as DNA, the CDR3 is TGTGCCAGCAGTGGGAACTCGGATCAGCCCCAGCATTTT. The rearrangement joins TRBV6-1 to TRBJ1-5; D is undetermined. CDR1 and CDR2 (germline): MNHNS, SASEGT. CDR3 size: 13 residues. Trimming took 4 bases from V and 5 from J, leaving 9 bases between them.

The chain employs TRBV14 and TRBJ2-1, with 9 bases matching TRBD2. The V segment lost 5 bases and the J segment 7 bases; nucleotides outside the gene matches: 6. The germline CDR1 and CDR2 sequences are SGHDN and FVKESK. The CDR3 totals 14 residues. The CDR3 sequence is CASSAGLARNEQFF. The CDR3 bases are TGTGCCAGCAGCGCCGGACTAGCGCGAAATGAGCAGTTCTTC.

This chain links TRBV7-9 with TRBJ2-7; 7 nucleotides align to TRBD2. With 5 bases clipped from V and 4 bases from J, the junction kept 11 bases outside the gene matches. This CDR3 is built from 15 residues. Germline loops: CDR1 SEHNR, CDR2 FQNEAQ (reference sequence). In DNA, the CDR3 is TGTGCCAGCAGCAAACTAGTTGGCGGGAGATACGAGCAGTACTTC. It translates to CASSKLVGGRYEQYF.

The genes are TRBV5-4 and TRBJ2-3; the match to TRBD2 covers 10 bases. The CDR3 runs to 16 residues. Germline V gene lookup returns CDR1 SGHNT and CDR2 YYREEE (reference sequence). The J segment lost 4 bases and the V segment lost 0 bases, leaving 5 bases of the junction unmatched. This chain's CDR3 is CASSLGLAGEADTQYF. In DNA, the CDR3 is TGTGCCAGCAGCTTGGGGCTAGCGGGAGAGGCAGATACGCAGTATTTT.

The rearrangement links TRBV6-5 to TRBJ2-1, with D possibly TRBD2 on 5 matching bases. The CDR3 length is 13 residues. Per germline, CDR1 MNHEY and CDR2 SVGAGI. V was shortened by 2 bases and J by 5 bases, with 7 bases between the two germline ends. The CDR3 reads CASSYRGNNEQFF. CDR3 nucleotides: TGTGCCAGCAGTTACCGGGGAAACAATGAGCAGTTCTTC.

The CDR3 DNA is TGTGCCAGCAGGGCAGACAGTGAAGCTTTCTTT. Residues: CASRADSEAFF. J is TRBJ1-1 and V is TRBV28; a weak D match, TRBD1 (5 bases). The germline CDR1 and CDR2 sequences are MDHEN and SYDVKM. V was shortened by 6 bases and J by 7 bases, with 9 bases between the two germline ends. This CDR3 region has 11 residues.

The rearrangement joins TRBV7-2 to TRBJ2-1; perhaps TRBD2 as D (6 bases). Trimming pared 4 bases from V and 4 bases from J, leaving 11 bases between. The germline V gene encodes CDR1 SGHTA and CDR2 FQGNSA. The CDR3 consists of 14 residues. In DNA form, the CDR3 reads TGTGCCAGCAGCTCGGGGGTGAGGTACAATGAGCAGTTCTTC. Encoded protein: CASSSGVRYNEQFF.

Comments on this clone: Other nucleotide sequences from this sample produce the same CDR3. The CDR3 protein is CASSVAMNTEAFF. CDR3 nucleotide sequence: TGTGCCAGCAGCGTAGCCATGAACACTGAAGCTTTCTTT. The gene calls are TRBV9 and TRBJ1-1; D gene unclear. This CDR3 has 13 residues. V was clipped by 0 bases and J by 0 bases, with 3 bases between them. Germline values: CDR1 SGDLS, CDR2 YYNGEE.

The chain links TRBV6-5 to TRBJ2-7, with 8 bases lining up with TRBD1. The germline CDR1 and CDR2 sequences are MNHEY and SVGAGI. The V segment lost 6 bases and the J segment 4 bases; nucleotides outside the gene matches: 11. This CDR3 is 15 amino acids long. The CDR3 sequence is CASRLAGQGGYEQYF. The CDR3, as DNA: TGTGCCAGCAGGTTGGCCGGACAGGGTGGATACGAGCAGTACTTC.

This clone has only one observation. V gene TRBV5-6 combines with J gene TRBJ2-6; D perhaps matches TRBD2 (5 bases). The V gene's germline CDR1 is SGHDT and CDR2 YYEEEE. CDR3 length equals 15 residues. V lost 2 bases and J lost 0, with 6 bases in between. CDR3 loop: CASSFEGSGANVLTF. For the CDR3, the DNA is TGTGCCAGCAGCTTTGAGGGCTCTGGGGCCAACGTCCTGACTTTC. Complete variable domain (other parts from reference TRBV5-6 and TRBJ2-6): DAGVTQSPTHLIKTRGQQVTLRCSPKSGHDTVSWYQQALGQGPQFIFQYYEEEERQRGNFPDRFSGHQFPNYSSELNVNALLLGDSALYLCASSFEGSGANVLTFGAGSRLTVL.

The chain is built from TRBV5-1 and TRBJ1-1; weak D call: TRBD1 (6 bases). CDR1 and CDR2 (germline): SGHRS, YFSETQ. The CDR3 has 14 residues. Trimming stripped 4 bases from V and 4 bases from J, with 14 bases between. CDR3 sequence: CASSLQGGVTEAFF. The CDR3 region has the DNA TGCGCCAGCAGCCTACAGGGTGGGGTCACTGAAGCTTTCTTT. Full variable domain (rest looked up from reference TRBV5-1 and TRBJ1-1): KAGVTQTPRYLIKTRGQQVTLSCSPISGHRSVSWYQQTPGQGLQFLFEYFSETQRNKGNFPGRFSGRQFSNSRSEMNVSTLELGDSALYLCASSLQGGVTEAFFGQGTRLTVV.

V and J are TRBV11-2 and TRBJ2-3, with 7 positions matching TRBD2. Trimming cost V 2 bases and J 8 bases; bases outside gene matches: 7. The CDR3 length is 14 residues. CDR1 is SGHAT and CDR2 is FQNNGV in the germline V gene. Here the CDR3 reads CASSLMWEGLTQYF. The CDR3 DNA reads TGTGCCAGCAGCTTAATGTGGGAGGGGCTTACGCAGTATTTT.

V usage is TRBV28 and J usage is TRBJ2-7; 7 nucleotides agree with TRBD2. The germline CDR1 and CDR2 sequences are MDHEN and SYDVKM. CDR3 length: 14 residues. The V and J ends lost 10 bases and 2 bases, in that order; junction bases with no gene match: 11. CDR3 in amino acids: CATTAYSGTYEQYF. CDR3 nucleotide sequence: TGTGCCACCACCGCTTACAGCGGGACCTACGAGCAGTACTTC.